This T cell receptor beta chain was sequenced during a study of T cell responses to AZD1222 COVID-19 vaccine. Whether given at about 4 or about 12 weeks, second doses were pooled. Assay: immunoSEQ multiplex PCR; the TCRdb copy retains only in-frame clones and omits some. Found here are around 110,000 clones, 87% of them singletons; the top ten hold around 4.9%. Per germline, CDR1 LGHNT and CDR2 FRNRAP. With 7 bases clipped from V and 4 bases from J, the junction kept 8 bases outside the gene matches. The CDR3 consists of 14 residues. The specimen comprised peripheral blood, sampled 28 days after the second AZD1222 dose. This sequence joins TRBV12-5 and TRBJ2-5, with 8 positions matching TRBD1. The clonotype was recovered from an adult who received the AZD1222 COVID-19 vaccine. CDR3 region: CASAPGQDGETQYF. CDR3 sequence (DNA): TGTGCTAGTGCCCCGGGACAGGATGGAGAGACCCAGTACTTC.